Listed below are T cell receptor beta chains from one sample, sequenced in a study of cytomegalovirus exposure and HLA in healthy donors. Profiling relied on immunoSEQ multiplex PCR, and the TCRdb table lists in-frame clones only, not all of them. The table has under 200,000 clones, about four fifths seen once. The sequenced material came from PBMCs. The receptors shown here come from a male donor in good health and CMV-seropositive. Both conserved end residues are part of each CDR3. The order of the fields is CDR3 length, V gene, CDR3 protein.

15	TRBV29-1	CSVIRPGTANYGYTF
12	TRBV10-1	CARGLSHRELFF
13	TRBV7-9	CASSKTGDTEAFF
12	TRBV30	CAWSVRRGGYTF
16	TRBV30	CAWSVQRTGESYEQYF
13	TRBV14	CASSQGTANEQYF
12	TRBV6-5	CASSGRDYEQYF
15	TRBV2	CASRPGAGGSNEQFF
13	TRBV7-9	CASSLSRNTEAFF
15	TRBV27	CASSSTPQATYEQYF
15	TRBV6-1	CASRETLLGNYGYTF
15	TRBV6-5	CASRADRVSNQPQHF
16	TRBV10-2	CASSDPMADANYGYTF
13	TRBV25-1	CASSATAGGEQFF
15	TRBV6-6	CASSTRQGSVRGYTF
15	TRBV5-1	CASSSERGNTGELFF